The 17 T cell receptor beta chains reported below all come from one sample, sequenced in a study of T-cell reconstitution after alpha-beta-depleted transplantation in children. The library targeted TCRbeta and was prepared with unique molecular identifiers. Using its own MiXCR run on the PCR reads, TCRdb lists one record per CDR3 protein. The sample has 170,000 or so distinct CDR3 sequences; roughly 6.8% are singletons. The input for sequencing was PBMCs from the stem cell graft donor, taken from the stem cell graft. Source of these receptors: a human donor who donated a stem cell graft to a child with Wiskott-Aldrich syndrome.

This clonotype was observed many times. This chain connects TRBV20-1 to TRBJ1-1; D call uncertain. Looked up from germline, CDR1 is DFQATT and CDR2 is SNEGSKA (reference sequence). V was pared by 3 bases and J by 5 bases, with 10 bases between. The CDR3 spans 12 residues. CDR3 in DNA: TGCAGTGCTAGGGGAGGAGGAACTGAAGCTTTCTTT. Translating gives CSARGGGTEAFF.

The J gene is TRBJ1-1, the V gene TRBV14; 10 bases are a match to TRBD1. V trimming: 1 base; J trimming: 0 bases; junction bases outside the gene matches: 5. The CDR3 extends over 17 amino acids. The germline CDR1 and CDR2 sequences are SGHDN and FVKESK. The CDR3 region is CASSQVGQGLMNTEAFF. The CDR3 region has the DNA TGTGCCAGCAGCCAAGTGGGACAGGGGTTGATGAACACTGAAGCTTTCTTT.

This clonotype was observed at least ten times. The chain recombines TRBV7-9 with TRBJ2-1; 9 nucleotides match TRBD1. The V gene's germline CDR1 is SEHNR and CDR2 FQNEAQ (reference sequence). With V trimmed by 5 bases and J by 1 base, 9 bases remained unmatched. The CDR3 is 17 amino acids. The CDR3 region has the DNA TGTGCCAGCAGCCCGGGACAGGGAATCGGGTCCTACAATGAGCAGTTCTTC. This sequence encodes CASSPGQGIGSYNEQFF.

This clonotype was observed a few times. V gene TRBV18 combines with J gene TRBJ2-1; 9 bases map to TRBD2. CDR1 and CDR2 (germline): KGHSH, LQKENI. This CDR3 is 18 amino acids long. With 0 bases clipped from V and 5 bases from J, the junction kept 11 bases outside the gene matches. Here the CDR3 reads CASSPPLLSGSIHNEQFF. In nucleotides, the CDR3 is TGTGCCAGCTCACCACCGTTGCTTAGCGGGAGTATCCACAATGAGCAGTTCTTC.

This clonotype has ten or more counts. The rearrangement joins TRBV7-6 to TRBJ1-5; perhaps TRBD1 as D (5 bases). Per the germline V gene, CDR1 is SGHVS and CDR2 is FNYEAQ. V dropped 5 bases and J dropped 3 bases, with 14 bases sitting between them. The CDR3 runs 15 residues. CDR3 protein: CASSLHQGFNQPQHF. In DNA form, the CDR3 reads TGTGCCAGCAGCCTTCACCAGGGTTTCAATCAGCCCCAGCATTTT.

Many counts were recorded for this clonotype. The V and J genes are TRBV20-1 and TRBJ2-1, with 9 positions matching TRBD2. Germline values: CDR1 DFQATT, CDR2 SNEGSKA (reference sequence). CDR3 length: 16 amino acids. Germline trimming cut 3 bases from V and 0 bases from J; bases unmatched to any gene: 6. The DNA for the CDR3 is TGCAGTGCTAGCCGGGGTAGCGGGAGCTCCTACAATGAGCAGTTCTTC. Encoded protein: CSASRGSGSSYNEQFF.

Regarding this clonotype: Possible read error: a much larger clone is one base away. The genes are TRBV5-1 and TRBJ2-1; 7 bases are a match to TRBD2. The CDR3 consists of 15 residues. Germline V lookup: CDR1 SGHRS, CDR2 YFSETQ. The V segment lost 4 bases and the J segment 5 bases; nucleotides outside the gene matches: 9. CDR3: CASSIGLGTNNEQFF. Here the CDR3 DNA reads TGCGCCAGCAGCATAGGACTGGGGACTAACAATGAGCAGTTCTTC.

J is TRBJ2-4 and V is TRBV4-1, with 10 bases matching TRBD1. Losses at the gene ends were 3 bases for V and 5 bases for J; bases not matched to a gene: 1. This CDR3 spans 14 amino acids. The V gene's germline CDR1 is MGHRA and CDR2 YSYEKL. The CDR3 coding sequence is TGCGCCAGCAGCCATGGGACAGGGGAAAACATTCAGTACTTC. Translated, it gives CASSHGTGENIQYF.

This clonotype was seen at least ten times. The chain has TRBV4-3 and TRBJ2-7, with unresolved D. There are 14 residues in the CDR3. Germline V gene lookup returns CDR1 LGHNA and CDR2 YSLEER. V lost 0 bases and J 6 bases, leaving 12 bases between the germline ends. CDR3 sequence: CASSQDGVKGEQYF. The CDR3 nucleotides are TGCGCCAGCAGCCAAGATGGGGTGAAAGGCGAGCAGTACTTC.

This clonotype was detected many times. The genes are TRBV20-1 and TRBJ2-3; 7 positions agree with TRBD2. The germline V gene has CDR1 DFQATT and CDR2 SNEGSKA (reference sequence). This CDR3 comprises 14 residues. V lost 4 bases to trimming and J lost 4 bases; unmatched junction nucleotides: 8. CDR3 nucleotide sequence: TGCAGTGCTAAGGGCCGACTAGCCCCAGATACGCAGTATTTT. Its translation is CSAKGRLAPDTQYF.

This clonotype occurred many times. This chain joins TRBV5-1 and TRBJ2-7; the match to TRBD1 covers 7 bases. The CDR3 sequence is 14 residues long. The germline V gene has CDR1 SGHRS and CDR2 YFSETQ. V lost 3 bases to trimming and J lost 5 bases; unmatched junction nucleotides: 8. The CDR3 loop reads CASSSRQGSHEQYF. DNA for the CDR3: TGCGCCAGCAGCTCACGACAGGGATCCCACGAGCAGTACTTC. The full variable domain, in which reference TRBV5-1 and TRBJ2-7 provide the parts outside the CDR3, is KAGVTQTPRYLIKTRGQQVTLSCSPISGHRSVSWYQQTPGQGLQFLFEYFSETQRNKGNFPGRFSGRQFSNSRSEMNVSTLELGDSALYLCASSSRQGSHEQYFGPGTRLTVT.

This clonotype was counted many times. Here the CDR3 reads CSVIRTGDEKLFF. The DNA for the CDR3 is TGCAGCGTTATTCGGACAGGGGATGAAAAACTGTTTTTT. This chain connects TRBV29-1 to TRBJ1-4, with 9 bases aligning to TRBD1. The CDR3 has 13 amino acids. V dropped 5 bases and J dropped 6; count of bases not matched to a gene: 4. Germline CDR1 is SQVTM and CDR2 is ANQGSEA.

The sample holds many counts of this clonotype. This sequence joins TRBV20-1 and TRBJ1-4, with D possibly matching TRBD1 (5 bases). Trimming shortened V by 3 bases and J by 8 bases, and 19 bases separated the two germline ends. The CDR3 is 15 amino acids. Germline CDR1 is DFQATT and CDR2 is SNEGSKA (reference sequence). The CDR3, as DNA: TGCAGTGCTAGGGGAGGGGTCCCTCCCGGGGAAAAACTGTTTTTT. Its protein product is CSARGGVPPGEKLFF.

This clonotype was seen many times. The chain recombines TRBV4-3 with TRBJ1-6; the match to TRBD1 covers 7 bases. The CDR3 consists of 15 residues. In germline, CDR1 is LGHNA, CDR2 YSLEER. V shed 0 bases and J 4 bases; nucleotides not matched to a gene: 0. This CDR3 reads CASSQETGYNSPLHF. As DNA, the CDR3 is TGCGCCAGCAGCCAAGAGACAGGGTATAATTCACCCCTCCACTTT.

This clonotype was counted ten times or more. The chain links TRBV6-2 or TRBV6-3 to TRBJ2-1; 8 bases match TRBD2. The CDR3 spans 14 residues. The ends lost 6 bases at V and 11 bases at J; junction bases unmatched: 12. Germline-derived CDR1 and CDR2 are MNHEY and SVGEGT. CDR3 sequence reads: CASSTRIEREKQFF. Written as DNA, the CDR3 is TGTGCCAGCAGCACCCGAATAGAGCGGGAGAAGCAGTTCTTC.

This clonotype was seen many times. The V call is TRBV15, the J call TRBJ2-1, with 7 nucleotides matching TRBD2. The V segment lost 8 bases and the J segment 4 bases; nucleotides outside the gene matches: 8. This CDR3 contains 14 residues. In germline, CDR1 is LNHNV, CDR2 YYDKDF (reference sequence). The CDR3 DNA sequence: TGTGCCACCTCCCACGAGCGGGATTACAATGAGCAGTTCTTC. Its translation: CATSHERDYNEQFF. Drawing the rest from reference TRBV15 and TRBJ2-1, the complete variable domain is DAMVIQNPRYQVTQFGKPVTLSCSQTLNHNVMYWYQQKSSQAPKLLFHYYDKDFNNEADTPDNFQSRRPNTSFCFLDIRSPGLGDTAMYLCATSHERDYNEQFFGPGTRLTVL.

Many counts were recorded for this clonotype. The rearrangement uses TRBV29-1 and TRBJ2-1, with 10 bases fitting TRBD2. Germline CDR1 is SQVTM and CDR2 is ANQGSEA. The CDR3 runs to 13 residues. V gave up 3 bases and J gave up 9 bases; unmatched junction bases: 5. CDR3 nucleotides: TGCAGCGTTGATGGGGCTAGCGGGAGTGAGCAGTTCTTC. This codes for CSVDGASGSEQFF.